This T cell receptor (beta chain) was profiled in a study of blood T cell repertoires in COVID-19. For the study at large: COVID-19 samples from acute and convalescent phases originated in the United States, Italy and Spain. Sample material is recorded as cDNA or gDNA derived from T cells, B-cell-depleted T cells, or PBMCs.

This clone came up once. In the original analysis: Estimates of nucleated cell counts were drawn from the amplification of reference gene primers. Only in-frame clones appear in the TCRdb table, and some are missing; sequencing was by immunoSEQ multiplex PCR. V and J calls and clone size are copied from that table; D and trimming were computed from the DNA. Of fewer than 250,000 clones listed, about 80% are singletons. The Seattle site enrolled patients during active infection and followed them longitudinally. The receptor was derived from an older woman with COVID-19, enrolled during active disease. The sample comprised peripheral blood.

The CDR3 nucleotides read TGTGCCAGCAGTTACTCGTGGGGCAGGGGGAACGAGCAGTACTTC. It specifies CASSYSWGRGNEQYF. The chain links TRBV6-5 to TRBJ2-7, with TRBD1 matching over 7 bases. Trimming cost V 0 bases and J 5 bases; bases outside gene matches: 7. CDR1 and CDR2 (germline): MNHEY, SVGAGI. The CDR3 covers 15 residues.